This passage covers 9 T cell receptor beta chains from one sample sequenced in a study of blood T cells in healthy people across ages. For the second PCR, which ran for 7 to 11 cycles, a sample-barcoded 5' primer and a J-beta primer mix were used. Each CDR3 protein gets one entry after TCRdb re-called the 5' RACE reads with MiXCR. This sample has 600,000 or so distinct CDR3 sequences; more than 20% occur once, and the top ten carry more than 3%. Sequencing was carried out using blood. These receptors were collected from a man between 65 and 80 years old in good health.

J is TRBJ2-3 and V is TRBV14, with D hard to call. V lost 4 bases to trimming and J lost 0 bases, with 14 bases between them. The length of the CDR3 is 16 residues. Germline V CDR1 and CDR2: SGHDN, FVKESK. The CDR3 coding sequence is TGTGCCAGCAGCCCCTGGGTAGACCCAAGCACAGATACGCAGTATTTT. Encoded protein: CASSPWVDPSTDTQYF.

This sequence joins TRBV6-6 and TRBJ1-1; 7 bases agree with TRBD1. Trimming at V came to 4 bases and at J to 8 bases, leaving 13 bases not matched to a gene. Germline-derived CDR1 and CDR2 are MNHNY and SVGAGI (reference sequence). The CDR3 is 15 amino acids. CDR3 residues: CASSFAKGARIEAFF. In nucleotides, the CDR3 is TGTGCCAGCAGTTTCGCTAAGGGGGCGCGAATCGAAGCTTTCTTT.

The chain combines TRBV29-1 with TRBJ2-5, with D perhaps TRBD1 (6 bases). CDR3 length equals 13 residues. Germline loops: CDR1 SQVTM, CDR2 ANQGSEA. Trimming stripped 7 bases from V and 0 bases from J, with 12 bases between. CDR3 loop: CSDGWTDQETQYF. CDR3 DNA: TGCAGCGATGGTTGGACAGACCAAGAGACCCAGTACTTC.

The CDR3 reads CSVEEVSPDTQYF. Written as DNA, the CDR3 is TGCAGCGTTGAAGAAGTTAGCCCCGATACGCAGTATTTT. The gene calls are TRBV29-1 and TRBJ2-3; D is unresolved. Trimming removed 0 bases from V and 6 bases from J, with 10 bases in between. Germline lookup yields CDR1 SQVTM and CDR2 ANQGSEA. This CDR3 region has 13 residues.

On this clonotype: The CDR3 does not close with the conserved phenylalanine or tryptophan, likely indicating a read error. The V gene is TRBV28, the J gene TRBJ1-1; TRBD1 matches 9 bases. With V trimmed by 8 bases and J by 0 bases, 10 bases remained unmatched. Per the germline V gene, CDR1 is MDHEN and CDR2 is SYDVKM. The length of the CDR3 is 16 residues. The DNA of the CDR3 is TGTGCCAGCGACTCCGGGACAGGGCCCTTGAACACTGAAGCTTTCTCT. Its protein product is CASDSGTGPLNTEAFS.

This clonotype was counted between two and nine times. The gene calls are TRBV4-2 and TRBJ2-7, with 8 bases fitting TRBD1. Looked up from germline, CDR1 is LGHNA and CDR2 is YNFKEQ. The CDR3 runs to 15 residues. V gave up 3 bases and J gave up 4 bases; unmatched junction bases: 8. Here the CDR3 DNA reads TGTGCCAGCAGCCAGGATGACAGGGGCAGGTACGAGCAGTACTTC. Protein product: CASSQDDRGRYEQYF.

The gene calls are TRBV20-1 and TRBJ2-1, with 9 nucleotides matching TRBD2. Germline V lookup: CDR1 DFQATT, CDR2 SNEGSKA (reference sequence). The CDR3 spans 14 residues. The junction had 5 bases not matched to a gene; V was cut back by 0 bases and J by 8 bases. In nucleotides, the CDR3 is TGCAGTGCTAGAGATTTCTTAGCGGGAGATGAGCAGTTCTTC. Amino acids: CSARDFLAGDEQFF.

CDR3 sequence reads: CASNLAGGLSTDTQYF. CDR3 DNA sequence: TGTGCCAGCAATCTAGCGGGAGGGCTGAGCACAGATACGCAGTATTTT. The chain joins TRBV19 to TRBJ2-3, with 12 bases identical to TRBD2. The length of the CDR3 is 16 residues. Germline CDR1 reads LNHDA; CDR2 reads SQIVND (reference sequence). V dropped 9 bases and J dropped 0; count of bases not matched to a gene: 7.

The chain joins TRBV7-2 to TRBJ2-3; 9 bases are a match to TRBD2. CDR3 length: 17 amino acids. Germline loops: CDR1 SGHTA, CDR2 FQGNSA. Trimming cost V 0 bases and J 1 base; bases outside gene matches: 5. CDR3 DNA: TGTGCCAGCAGCTTAGCGCTGAGGACTAGCGGCACAGATACGCAGTATTTT. Protein product: CASSLALRTSGTDTQYF.